This record covers a single T cell receptor (beta chain). The sample belongs to a study of patients and donors after allogeneic stem cell transplantation. Germline values: CDR1 LGHNA, CDR2 YSLEER. The V gene lost 0 bases and the J gene lost 7 bases, with 10 bases spanning the gap. This CDR3 has 15 amino acids. One entry per CDR3 protein results from TCRdb running MiXCR on the RT-PCR reads. This sample has 110,000 or so distinct CDR3 sequences, with 35% found just once. Sequencing was carried out using blood, either unsorted or a sorted T cell fraction (not recorded which). The TCR sequence derives from a human donor who was either an allogeneic HSCT recipient or a stem cell or donor lymphocyte infusion donor (not recorded which). It is not recorded whose cells these are; they may come from a transplant donor. V is TRBV4-3 and J is TRBJ1-6, with a possible D match to TRBD1 (6 bases). In nucleotides, the CDR3 is TGCGCCAGCAGCCAAGACCCGACAGGAAATTCACCCCTCCACTTT. It specifies CASSQDPTGNSPLHF.